The 25 T cell receptor beta chains listed next were all sequenced from one sample in a study of vaccination and CD4 T cells after COVID-19. Oncomine TCR Beta short-read sequencing was applied to DNA from cultured CD4+ T cells. One entry per CDR3 protein results from TCRdb running MiXCR on the PCR reads. The sample contains approximately 22,000 distinct CDR3 sequences, roughly 45% of which appear only once. These receptors are not linked to any known antigen. The time point is: late sampling 161 to 241 days after vaccination in a few convalescent patients. The treatment was: approximately 10-day PBMC culture with coronavirus spike peptide pools or control peptides (ViraFEST assay). The sample here was CD4+ T cells from blood, cultured in vitro, taken about 7 months after SARS-CoV-2 vaccination. Receptors originate from a human donor who had recovered from COVID-19.

The chain links TRBV20-1 to TRBJ2-1; D possibly corresponds to TRBD1 (6 bases). The CDR3 runs 15 residues. Trimming pared 2 bases from V and 4 bases from J, leaving 15 bases between. The germline V gene encodes CDR1 DFQATT and CDR2 SNEGSKA (reference sequence). The CDR3 spells CSARPRDIGYNEQFF. In nucleotides, the CDR3 is TGCAGTGCTAGACCCCGGGACATCGGGTACAATGAGCAGTTCTTC.

This chain links TRBV20-1 with TRBJ2-5; D is uncertain. Germline loops: CDR1 DFQATT, CDR2 SNEGSKA (reference sequence). Trimming pared 1 base from V and 3 bases from J, leaving 15 bases between. The CDR3 is made up of 15 amino acids. The CDR3 loop reads CSARGRVPEEETQYF. As DNA, the CDR3 is TGCAGTGCTAGAGGTCGTGTCCCCGAGGAAGAGACCCAGTACTTC.

The chain carries TRBV6-1 and TRBJ2-7; TRBD2 matches 8 bases. V dropped 7 bases and J dropped 7; count of bases not matched to a gene: 12. This CDR3 spans 14 amino acids. The germline gives CDR1 MNHNS, CDR2 SASEGT. In DNA, the CDR3 is TGTGCCAGCAACTTCCGAGAGGGCGGGGGGGAGCAGTACTTC. Its translation is CASNFREGGGEQYF.

This chain uses TRBV4-2 with TRBJ1-1; maybe TRBD1 (6 bases). The CDR3 runs to 16 residues. Germline values: CDR1 LGHNA, CDR2 YNFKEQ. V lost 1 base and J lost 1, with 13 bases in between. The CDR3 DNA sequence: TGTGCCAGCAGCCAAGGCGGCGAGGGGGGGAACACTGAAGCTTTCTTT. Its translation is CASSQGGEGGNTEAFF.

The V gene is TRBV2, the J gene TRBJ2-7, with 8 positions matching TRBD2. The germline CDR1 and CDR2 sequences are SNHLY and FYNNEI. CDR3 size: 14 residues. With V trimmed by 7 bases and J by 1 base, 6 bases remained unmatched. CDR3 sequence reads: CASNSGSGSYEQYF. The CDR3 bases are TGTGCCAGCAACAGCGGGAGTGGTTCCTACGAGCAGTACTTC.

The chain has TRBV25-1 and TRBJ1-1, with 8 positions matching TRBD1. The CDR3 consists of 14 residues. Germline CDR1 reads MGHDK; CDR2 reads SYGVNS. V shed 3 bases, J shed 4 bases, and the junction held 4 bases outside the gene matches. The CDR3 protein is CASSDGQGSTEAFF. In nucleotides, the CDR3 is TGTGCCAGCAGTGATGGACAGGGAAGCACTGAAGCTTTCTTT.

A few counts support this clonotype. The chain has TRBV15 and TRBJ2-5; 11 bases map to TRBD2. V was clipped by 6 bases and J by 5 bases; unmatched bases: 8. CDR1 and CDR2 from the germline V gene are LNHNV and YYDKDF (reference sequence). The CDR3 loop spans 15 amino acids. The DNA of the CDR3 is TGTGCCACCAGTTTAGCGGGAGGGGTTGGGGAGACCCAGTACTTC. This sequence encodes CATSLAGGVGETQYF. The variable domain in full, completed from reference TRBV15 and TRBJ2-5, reads DAMVIQNPRYQVTQFGKPVTLSCSQTLNHNVMYWYQQKSSQAPKLLFHYYDKDFNNEADTPDNFQSRRPNTSFCFLDIRSPGLGDTAMYLCATSLAGGVGETQYFGPGTRLLVL.

A word on this clonotype: One end of the junction fails to match germline, which may point to a read error. J is TRBJ2-7 and V is TRBV12-3 or TRBV12-4; 9 bases map to TRBD1. CDR3 length equals 13 residues. The CDR3 is CASSPQPRDREDF. DNA for the CDR3: TGTGCCAGCAGTCCTCAACCCCGGGACAGGGAGGACTTC.

The chain links TRBV7-3 to TRBJ2-6; the D is unclear. Germline V lookup: CDR1 SGHTA, CDR2 FQGTGA. CDR3 length: 17 amino acids. V was cut by 0 bases and J by 0 bases, with 9 bases left in between. The CDR3 nucleotides are TGTGCCAGCAGCTTAACTGGCAGGAGCTCTGGGGCCAACGTCCTGACTTTC. Amino acid sequence: CASSLTGRSSGANVLTF.

This sequence joins TRBV7-2 and TRBJ1-5; no firm D call. The CDR3 spans 17 residues. Germline lookup yields CDR1 SGHTA and CDR2 FQGNSA. V gave up 1 base and J gave up 0 bases, with 13 bases separating them. The CDR3 protein is CASSLVNVVYSNQPQHF. The CDR3 DNA is TGTGCCAGCAGCTTAGTGAATGTTGTTTATAGCAATCAGCCCCAGCATTTT. Full variable domain (missing parts from reference TRBV7-2 and TRBJ1-5): GAGVSQSPSNKVTEKGKDVELRCDPISGHTALYWYRQSLGQGLEFLIYFQGNSAPDKSGLPSDRFSAERTGGSVSTLTIQRTQQEDSAVYLCASSLVNVVYSNQPQHFGDGTRLSIL.

The sample holds a few counts of this clonotype. The J gene is TRBJ2-1, the V gene TRBV6-5, with 8 positions matching TRBD2. The CDR3 totals 16 residues. Germline assignment: CDR1 MNHEY and CDR2 SVGAGI. V shed 0 bases, J shed 1 base, and the junction held 2 bases outside the gene matches. The CDR3 DNA reads as TGTGCCAGCAGTTACTCGGGACTAGGGTCCTACAATGAGCAGTTCTTC. Translated: CASSYSGLGSYNEQFF.

This clonotype was seen more than once but under ten times. The rearrangement uses TRBV7-9 and TRBJ1-5; D is uncertain. V lost 1 base, J lost 6 bases, and 10 bases lay in between. CDR1 is SEHNR and CDR2 is FQNEAQ in the germline V gene (reference sequence). The CDR3 length is 14 residues. CDR3 in amino acids: CASSLESSSQPQHF. The CDR3 nucleotides read TGTGCCAGCAGCTTAGAGAGTTCGAGTCAGCCCCAGCATTTT.

The V call is TRBV6-1, the J call TRBJ2-5; D possibly uses TRBD1 or TRBD2 (5 bases each). CDR1 and CDR2 (germline): MNHNS, SASEGT. V shed 4 bases and J shed 5 bases, with 8 bases lying between them. CDR3 length equals 12 residues. CDR3 nucleotides: TGTGCCAGCAGTGGAGGGGTGGAGACCCAGTACTTC. Translated, it gives CASSGGVETQYF.

The V and J genes are TRBV6-4 and TRBJ2-3, with TRBD2 matching over 7 bases. The CDR3 runs 14 residues. The trim removed 0 bases at V and 3 bases at J, leaving 0 bases unmatched. The germline V gene encodes CDR1 MRHNA and CDR2 SNTAGT. The CDR3 protein is CASSDSRETDTQYF. The CDR3 DNA follows: TGTGCCAGCAGTGACTCGCGGGAGACAGATACGCAGTATTTT.

The rearrangement joins TRBV20-1 to TRBJ2-3; D unclear. The V end lost 6 bases, the J end lost 2 bases, and 18 bases lay between the germline ends. This CDR3 is 15 amino acids long. The V gene's germline CDR1 is DFQATT and CDR2 SNEGSKA (reference sequence). The CDR3 region is CSAARFIVPTDTQYF. As DNA, the CDR3 is TGCAGTGCCGCACGATTTATTGTCCCCACAGATACGCAGTATTTT.

The chain employs TRBV20-1 and TRBJ1-5; 7 nucleotides line up with TRBD1. J gave up 9 bases and V 5 bases, and 16 bases lay outside the gene matches. This CDR3 spans 15 amino acids. Germline CDR1 is DFQATT and CDR2 is SNEGSKA (reference sequence). Here the CDR3 reads CSAPARRQGKGPQHF. Here the CDR3 DNA reads TGCAGTGCTCCAGCACGCCGACAGGGTAAGGGGCCCCAGCATTTT.

This clonotype has a handful of counts. The genes are TRBV27 and TRBJ1-5; D gene ambiguous. Looked up from germline, CDR1 is MNHEY and CDR2 is SMNVEV (reference sequence). This CDR3 is built from 11 residues. Trimming cost V 10 bases and J 0 bases, with 4 bases left between them. CDR3 nucleotides: TGTGCCACCGGTAGCAATCAGCCCCAGCATTTT. It encodes CATGSNQPQHF.

The chain joins TRBV7-2 to TRBJ2-7, with 7 bases identical to TRBD1. The trim removed 5 bases at V and 0 bases at J, leaving 4 bases unmatched. Germline lookup yields CDR1 SGHTA and CDR2 FQGNSA. This CDR3 spans 14 amino acids. CDR3 in amino acids: CASSRDRASYEQYF. The CDR3 DNA is TGTGCCAGCAGCCGAGACAGGGCCTCCTACGAGCAGTACTTC.

The gene calls are TRBV6-1 and TRBJ2-1; 8 nucleotides match TRBD2. This CDR3 is 15 amino acids long. Germline CDR1 is MNHNS and CDR2 is SASEGT. With V trimmed by 1 base and J by 4 bases, 3 bases remained unmatched. The CDR3 nucleotides are TGTGCCAGCAGTGAAGAGGCGGGAGGTTACAATGAGCAGTTCTTC. Amino acid sequence: CASSEEAGGYNEQFF.

The rearrangement links TRBV19 to TRBJ2-7; TRBD1 matches at 9 bases. The CDR3 consists of 14 residues. V lost 6 bases and J lost 5; bases outside the gene matches: 8. CDR1 is LNHDA, CDR2 SQIVND, per germline (reference sequence). The DNA for the CDR3 is TGTGCCAGTAGGGCGGGACAGGGTGTCCACGAGCAGTACTTC. It specifies CASRAGQGVHEQYF.

This clonotype was seen more than once but under ten times. V usage is TRBV27 and J usage is TRBJ1-1; D call uncertain. CDR1 and CDR2 from the germline V gene are MNHEY and SMNVEV (reference sequence). V was trimmed by 5 bases and J by 7 bases, leaving 11 bases between them. The CDR3 runs 12 residues. The CDR3 nucleotides read TGTGCCAGCAGTACTCGACACGGTGAAGCTTTCTTT. Its translation is CASSTRHGEAFF.

The rearrangement uses TRBV19 and TRBJ1-5; possibly TRBD1 for D (6 bases). Per the germline V gene, CDR1 is LNHDA and CDR2 is SQIVND (reference sequence). This CDR3 contains 14 residues. The V end was cut by 3 bases, the J end by 2 bases, with 8 bases between. The CDR3 nucleotides are TGTGCCAGTAGTATCCACAGGGGCAATCAGCCCCAGCATTTT. Encoded protein: CASSIHRGNQPQHF.

CDR3 amino acids: CASSLVQNQETQYF. In DNA, the CDR3 is TGTGCCAGCAGCTTGGTTCAGAACCAAGAGACCCAGTACTTC. The V gene is TRBV5-8, the J gene TRBJ2-5; D gene uncertain. Germline-derived CDR1 and CDR2 are SGHTS and YDEGEE. This CDR3 spans 14 amino acids. V lost 0 bases and J 0 bases, leaving 6 bases between the germline ends.

The chain uses TRBV28 and TRBJ2-7; D remains unclear. Trimming pared 9 bases from V and 2 bases from J, leaving 17 bases between. This CDR3 region has 14 residues. Germline V gene data show CDR1 as MDHEN and CDR2 as SYDVKM. The CDR3: CASSQVGLPYEQYF. Here the CDR3 DNA reads TGTGCCAGTTCCCAAGTGGGGTTGCCCTACGAGCAGTACTTC.

The chain combines TRBV28 with TRBJ2-7, with D tentatively TRBD1 or TRBD2 (6 bases each). CDR3 length: 15 amino acids. Between the trimmed V and J ends, which lost 7 bases and 7 bases, there was a span of 23 bases. Per the germline V gene, CDR1 is MDHEN and CDR2 is SYDVKM. CDR3 residues: CASTPPGGGEWEQYF. The CDR3 DNA reads TGTGCCAGCACCCCCCCTGGGGGCGGGGAATGGGAGCAGTACTTC.